This TCR beta chain originates from a study of control samples from healthy donors and cancer patients. This clone has a single count. In the same sample, other DNA sequences code for this CDR3. Profiling relied on immunoSEQ multiplex PCR, and the TCRdb table lists in-frame clones only, not all of them. The sample shows 160,000 or so clones, more than 85% of them seen only once. Trimming at V came to 4 bases and at J to 5 bases, leaving 6 bases not matched to a gene. This CDR3 has 15 amino acids. The germline CDR1 and CDR2 sequences are SGHRS and YFSETQ. The receptor comes from a man aged 45 to 65 in good health. V usage is TRBV5-1 and J usage is TRBJ2-1; TRBD2 matches at 10 bases. The sample taken for sequencing was blood. DNA for the CDR3: TGCGCCAGCAGCCCAGGCCTAGCGGGAGACAATGAGCAGTTCTTC. It codes for CASSPGLAGDNEQFF. Complete variable domain (other parts from reference TRBV5-1 and TRBJ2-1): KAGVTQTPRYLIKTRGQQVTLSCSPISGHRSVSWYQQTPGQGLQFLFEYFSETQRNKGNFPGRFSGRQFSNSRSEMNVSTLELGDSALYLCASSPGLAGDNEQFFGPGTRLTVL.